This entry lists 20 T cell receptor beta chains sequenced from one sample in a study of cytomegalovirus exposure and HLA in healthy donors. Primers: 60 Vbeta forward and 13 Jbeta reverse. Generated by immunoSEQ multiplex PCR, the TCRdb table keeps only in-frame clones and is missing some. The sample includes more than 140,000 clones, less than 65% of them seen just once. Material for sequencing was PBMCs. These receptors were taken from a woman aged 25-40 years in good health and CMV-seropositive.

The chain joins TRBV5-5 to TRBJ2-7; D possibly corresponds to TRBD1 (5 bases). V gave up 5 bases and J gave up 4 bases, with 22 bases separating them. Germline V CDR1 and CDR2: SGHKS, YYEKEE (reference sequence). This CDR3 has 16 residues. The CDR3 protein is CASRQTGAFQPYEQYF. The CDR3 region has the DNA TGTGCCAGCAGACAAACTGGGGCTTTCCAACCTTACGAGCAGTACTTC.

This chain joins TRBV5-1 and TRBJ2-2; a possible D gene is TRBD2 (5 bases). Trimming shortened V by 4 bases and J by 8 bases, and 9 bases separated the two germline ends. The CDR3 is 12 residues long. Germline-derived CDR1 and CDR2 are SGHRS and YFSETQ. In DNA form, the CDR3 reads TGCGCCAGCAGCGAGGACTGGGGGGAGCTGTTTTTT. This translates into CASSEDWGELFF.

The rearrangement uses TRBV29-1 and TRBJ1-4; maybe TRBD1 (5 bases). Germline CDR1 reads SQVTM; CDR2 reads ANQGSEA. CDR3 length equals 13 residues. Trimming took 0 bases from V and 13 from J, leaving 15 bases between them. CDR3 sequence reads: CSVEELGRGTLFF. The CDR3, as DNA: TGCAGCGTTGAAGAGCTGGGAAGGGGTACACTGTTTTTT.

The chain joins TRBV5-1 to TRBJ2-5, with TRBD2 matching over 7 bases. CDR1 and CDR2 (germline): SGHRS, YFSETQ. V dropped 6 bases and J dropped 2; count of bases not matched to a gene: 7. The CDR3 consists of 14 residues. The DNA of the CDR3 is TGCGCCAGCACCGAGACTAGCCTACAAGAGACCCAGTACTTC. Encoded protein: CASTETSLQETQYF.

The chain links TRBV7-9 to TRBJ1-4, with 9 positions matching TRBD1. The CDR3 covers 15 residues. Germline V gives CDR1 SEHNR, CDR2 FQNEAQ (reference sequence). V shed 5 bases, J shed 8 bases, and the junction held 9 bases outside the gene matches. CDR3 amino acids: CASSGRQGGVEKLFF. The CDR3 DNA reads TGTGCCAGCAGCGGCAGACAGGGGGGGGTGGAAAAACTGTTTTTT.

This clone was counted a single time. This chain links TRBV10-2 with TRBJ1-1, with D uncertain. Per the germline V gene, CDR1 is WSHSY and CDR2 is SAAADI. V was clipped by 1 base and J by 3 bases, with 9 bases between them. The CDR3 length is 14 residues. DNA of the CDR3: TGCGCCAGCAGTGAGTTTAGGCGGTACACTGAAGCTTTCTTT. This sequence encodes CASSEFRRYTEAFF.

V and J are TRBV15 and TRBJ1-2; TRBD1 matches 7 bases. With V trimmed by 4 bases and J by 8 bases, 7 bases remained unmatched. There are 13 residues in the CDR3. CDR1 is LNHNV, CDR2 YYDKDF, per germline (reference sequence). The CDR3: CATSNRRGGGYTF. As DNA, the CDR3 is TGTGCCACCAGCAACCGAAGAGGGGGCGGCTACACCTTC.

This chain connects TRBV5-1 to TRBJ1-1; D remains ambiguous. Germline V gene data show CDR1 as SGHRS and CDR2 as YFSETQ. CDR3 length: 14 residues. With 2 bases removed from V and 0 bases from J, the gap between germline ends came to 8 bases. The CDR3 here is CASSLFSLNTEAFF. For the CDR3, the DNA is TGCGCCAGCAGCTTATTCAGTTTGAACACTGAAGCTTTCTTT.

The rearrangement links TRBV18 to TRBJ1-2, with D perhaps matching TRBD1 (6 bases). Trimming took off 2 bases at V and 0 bases at J, with 7 bases between the two ends. The length of the CDR3 is 14 residues. Looked up from germline, CDR1 is KGHSH and CDR2 is LQKENI. The CDR3, as DNA: TGTGCCAGCTCACCAGACAGGACTAACTATGGCTACACCTTC. This translates into CASSPDRTNYGYTF.

This clone was seen more than once but under ten times. The CDR3 protein is CASSPRETGGISNYGYTF. The CDR3 DNA follows: TGTGCCAGCAGCCCGAGGGAGACAGGGGGCATCTCTAACTATGGCTACACCTTC. The chain employs TRBV7-3 and TRBJ1-2; 10 nucleotides match TRBD1. Germline CDR1 and CDR2: SGHTA and FQGTGA. The CDR3 length is 18 residues. The V segment lost 5 bases and the J segment 0 bases; nucleotides outside the gene matches: 12.

J is TRBJ1-2 and V is TRBV30; D is uncertain. The CDR3 has 12 amino acids. Trimming shortened V by 8 bases and J by 0 bases, and 10 bases separated the two germline ends. Germline values: CDR1 GTSNPN, CDR2 SVGIG (reference sequence). CDR3 loop: CAGRGANYGYTF. The CDR3 region has the DNA TGTGCCGGGCGGGGAGCTAACTATGGCTACACCTTC.

The chain recombines TRBV7-3 with TRBJ1-2; D is possibly TRBD1 (5 bases). There are 15 residues in the CDR3. V lost 5 bases and J lost 7, with 20 bases in between. Per the germline V gene, CDR1 is SGHTA and CDR2 is FQGTGA. CDR3 DNA: TGTGCCAGCAGCCCCTCGGGGGGAGCTTATGCTGGCTACACCTTC. Protein: CASSPSGGAYAGYTF.

J is TRBJ2-1 and V is TRBV10-1; D perhaps matches TRBD2 (7 bases). Trimming removed 7 bases at V and 10 bases at J, with 11 bases between. Germline V lookup: CDR1 WNHNN, CDR2 SYGVQD (reference sequence). The CDR3 totals 11 residues. This CDR3 reads CASTEGGEQFF. The CDR3 region has the DNA TGCGCCAGCACCGAGGGGGGGGAGCAGTTCTTC.

In this sample, this clone turned up a few times. This chain uses TRBV7-9 with TRBJ1-5; D is unresolved. The CDR3 is 13 amino acids. V shed 2 bases and J shed 8 bases, with 10 bases lying between them. Germline V gene sequence: CDR1 SEHNR, CDR2 FQNEAQ (reference sequence). The CDR3 sequence is CASSLLSPEPQHF. The CDR3 nucleotides read TGTGCCAGCAGCTTATTGTCCCCAGAGCCCCAGCATTTT.

This clone appeared a few times. The chain recombines TRBV11-2 with TRBJ2-7; 11 bases match TRBD2. Trimming cost V 4 bases and J 3 bases; bases outside gene matches: 5. The CDR3 spans 15 residues. CDR1 SGHAT and CDR2 FQNNGV come from the germline V gene. The CDR3, as DNA: TGTGCCAGCAGCTCCCACACTAGCGGGAGCTACGAGCAGTACTTC. Encoded protein: CASSSHTSGSYEQYF.

V is TRBV2 and J is TRBJ1-5; D is unresolved. The CDR3 extends over 12 amino acids. V lost 6 bases and J lost 5, with 8 bases in between. From germline, CDR1 is SNHLY and CDR2 FYNNEI. The CDR3 nucleotides are TGTGCCAGCAGGGTATGGCATCAGCCCCAGCATTTT. Translated, it gives CASRVWHQPQHF.

The J gene is TRBJ2-6, the V gene TRBV2; TRBD2 is a possible D gene (5 bases). The CDR3 loop spans 14 amino acids. The ends were cut back, 6 bases at V and 2 bases at J, with 8 bases in the middle. In germline, CDR1 is SNHLY, CDR2 FYNNEI. The CDR3 region has the DNA TGTGCCAGCAGCCTCGGGGCTGGGGCCAACGTCCTGACTTTC. Its translation: CASSLGAGANVLTF.

In this sample, this clone turned up a few times. The genes are TRBV4-2 and TRBJ1-2, with 7 bases lining up with TRBD1. The CDR3 has 15 amino acids. Looked up from germline, CDR1 is LGHNA and CDR2 is YNFKEQ. Unmatched junction bases numbered 5, after V lost 2 bases and J lost 2 bases. CDR3 sequence (DNA): TGTGCCAGCAGCCAACCGGGACAGAGAAACTATGGCTACACCTTC. It yields the protein CASSQPGQRNYGYTF.

The genes are TRBV7-9 and TRBJ2-1; the D gene is possibly TRBD2 (6 bases). CDR3 length equals 12 residues. CDR1 is SEHNR, CDR2 FQNEAQ, per germline (reference sequence). Trimming shortened V by 4 bases and J by 9 bases, and 10 bases separated the two germline ends. In DNA form, the CDR3 reads TGTGCCAGCAGCTGGACTATTCTTGAGCAGTTCTTC. Translated, it gives CASSWTILEQFF. The variable domain in full, with the rest retrieved from reference TRBV7-9 and TRBJ2-1, is DTGVSQNPRHKITKRGQNVTFRCDPISEHNRLYWYRQTLGQGPEFLTYFQNEAQLEKSRLLSDRFSAERPKGSFSTLEIQRTEQGDSAMYLCASSWTILEQFFGPGTRLTVL.

There are a few counts of this clone. V and J are TRBV27 and TRBJ1-2; D uncertain. Germline CDR1 MNHEY, CDR2 SMNVEV (reference sequence). V lost 3 bases to trimming and J lost 0 bases, with 11 bases between them. CDR3 length equals 15 residues. The CDR3 protein is CASSFSGAPNYGYTF. The CDR3 DNA reads as TGTGCCAGCAGTTTCTCCGGAGCCCCTAACTATGGCTACACCTTC.